The next 2 T cell receptor beta chains were all read from a single sample in a study of cytomegalovirus exposure and HLA in healthy donors. TCRdb's copy holds only in-frame clones and misses some; the assay was immunoSEQ multiplex PCR. Here the sample spans 150,000 to 200,000 clones, 86% being singletons. The sample consisted of PBMCs. The source of these receptors is a woman aged 18-35 years in good health and CMV-seronegative.

The chain employs TRBV5-1 and TRBJ2-5; no clear D. Trimming shortened V by 4 bases and J by 0 bases, and 13 bases separated the two germline ends. Germline CDR1 and CDR2: SGHRS and YFSETQ. The CDR3 length is 15 residues. The CDR3, as DNA: TGCGCCAGCAGCCCCCCCAACAGAAACCAAGAGACCCAGTACTTC. It encodes CASSPPNRNQETQYF.

The chain uses TRBV5-8 and TRBJ2-7; TRBD2 matches at 12 bases. Germline V lookup: CDR1 SGHTS, CDR2 YDEGEE. CDR3 length equals 15 residues. V was pared by 5 bases and J by 7 bases, with 10 bases of the junction left unmatched. As DNA, the CDR3 is TGTGCCAGCAGACCTCGACTAGCGGGAGAGGGTGAGCAGTACTTC. This gives the protein CASRPRLAGEGEQYF.